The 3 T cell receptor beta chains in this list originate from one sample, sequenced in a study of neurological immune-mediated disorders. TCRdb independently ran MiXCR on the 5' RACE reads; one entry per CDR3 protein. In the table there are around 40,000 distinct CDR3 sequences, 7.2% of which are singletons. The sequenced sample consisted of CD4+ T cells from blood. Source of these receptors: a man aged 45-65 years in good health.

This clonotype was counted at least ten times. CDR3 sequence: CSARSGIEHEQYF. The CDR3, as DNA: TGCAGTGCTAGATCCGGCATTGAGCACGAGCAGTACTTC. The chain couples TRBV20-1 to TRBJ2-7; D unresolved. This CDR3 is 13 amino acids long. Per the germline V gene, CDR1 is DFQATT and CDR2 is SNEGSKA (reference sequence). Trimming removed 2 bases from V and 5 bases from J, with 13 bases in between.

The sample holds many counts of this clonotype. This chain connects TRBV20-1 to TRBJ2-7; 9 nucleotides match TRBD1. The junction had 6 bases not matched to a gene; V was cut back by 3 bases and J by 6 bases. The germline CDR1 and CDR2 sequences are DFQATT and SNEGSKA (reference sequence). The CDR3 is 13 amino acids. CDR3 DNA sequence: TGCAGTGCTAGTCCCGGGACAGGGTTCGAGCAGTACTTC. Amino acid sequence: CSASPGTGFEQYF.

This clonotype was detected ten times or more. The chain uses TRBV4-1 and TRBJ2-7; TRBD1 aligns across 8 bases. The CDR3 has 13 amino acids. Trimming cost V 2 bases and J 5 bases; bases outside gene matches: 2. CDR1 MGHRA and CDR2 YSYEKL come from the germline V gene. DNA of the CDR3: TGCGCCAGCAGCCAAAACAGGGGGGACGAGCAGTACTTC. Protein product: CASSQNRGDEQYF.